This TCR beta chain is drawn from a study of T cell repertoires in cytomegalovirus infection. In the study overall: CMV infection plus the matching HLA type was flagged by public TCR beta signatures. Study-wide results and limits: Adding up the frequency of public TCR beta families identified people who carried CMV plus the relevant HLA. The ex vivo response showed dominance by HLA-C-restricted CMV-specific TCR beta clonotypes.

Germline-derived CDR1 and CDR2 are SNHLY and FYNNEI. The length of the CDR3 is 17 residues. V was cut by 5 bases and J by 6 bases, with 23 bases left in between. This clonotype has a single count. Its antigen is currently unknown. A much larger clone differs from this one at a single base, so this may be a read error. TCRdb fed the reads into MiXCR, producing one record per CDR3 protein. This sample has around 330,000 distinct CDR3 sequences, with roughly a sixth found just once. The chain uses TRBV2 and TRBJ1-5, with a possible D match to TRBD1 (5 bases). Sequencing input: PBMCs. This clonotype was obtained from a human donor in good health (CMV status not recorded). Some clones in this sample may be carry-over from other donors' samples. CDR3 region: CASSLGSNSGSGQPQHF. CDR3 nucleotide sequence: TGTGCCAGCAGTTTGGGGTCTAATTCAGGGTCAGGTCAGCCCCAGCATTTT.